This is a list of T cell receptor beta chains from one sample in a study of OX40 agonist ivuxolimab in advanced cancers. Data came from immunoSEQ multiplex PCR; TCRdb stores just in-frame clones and leaves some out. The sample shows about 20,000 clones, 80% to 90% of them seen only once. The sample consisted of CD4+ or CD8+ T cells sorted from blood, taken in a trial of the OX40 agonist ivuxolimab. Every receptor here comes from an adult with an advanced solid tumor such as melanoma, head and neck, liver or kidney cancer. The CDR3 runs from the conserved cysteine through the conserved F or W. A D gene is named only where the DNA matches it firmly. Expanded clones get a size class; other rows say once, few or many, or leave the size out.

clone size: .; D gene: .; V gene: TRBV6-5; J gene: TRBJ2-1; CDR3 length: 15; CDR3 protein: CASSPRATSYNEQFF; CDR3 DNA: TGTGCCAGCAGCCCTCGAGCGACCTCCTACAATGAGCAGTTCTTC
clone size: .; D gene: .; V gene: TRBV29-1; J gene: TRBJ1-1; CDR3 length: 10; CDR3 protein: CSVKNTEAFF; CDR3 DNA: TGCAGCGTTAAAAACACTGAAGCTTTCTTT
clone size: .; D gene: TRBD1; V gene: TRBV7-2; J gene: TRBJ1-6; CDR3 length: 14; CDR3 protein: CASRPTGGGSPLHF; CDR3 DNA: TGTGCCAGCAGACCTACAGGGGGGGGTTCACCCCTCCACTTT
clone size: .; D gene: .; V gene: TRBV5-1; J gene: TRBJ2-2; CDR3 length: 19; CDR3 protein: CASSLKVGSASRRTGELFF; CDR3 DNA: TGCGCCAGCAGCTTGAAGGTCGGGAGCGCATCAAGGAGGACCGGGGAGCTGTTTTTT
clone size: .; D gene: .; V gene: TRBV19; J gene: TRBJ1-1; CDR3 length: 11; CDR3 protein: CASSIYTEAFF; CDR3 DNA: TGTGCCAGTAGTATATACACTGAAGCTTTCTTT
clone size: .; D gene: TRBD2; V gene: TRBV11-3; J gene: TRBJ2-4; CDR3 length: 17; CDR3 protein: CASSFYPGTSSKNIQYF; CDR3 DNA: TGTGCCAGCAGCTTTTACCCGGGGACTAGCAGTAAAAACATTCAGTACTTC
clone size: .; D gene: TRBD1; V gene: TRBV6-1; J gene: TRBJ2-7; CDR3 length: 14; CDR3 protein: CASIIDRGDYEQYF; CDR3 DNA: TGTGCCAGCATTATAGACAGGGGAGACTACGAGCAGTACTTC
clone size: .; D gene: .; V gene: TRBV29-1; J gene: TRBJ2-7; CDR3 length: 11; CDR3 protein: CSVEWGAEQYF; CDR3 DNA: TGCAGCGTTGAATGGGGCGCCGAGCAGTACTTC
clone size: .; D gene: TRBD1; V gene: TRBV20-1; J gene: TRBJ2-1; CDR3 length: 11; CDR3 protein: CSARRQGEQFF; CDR3 DNA: TGCAGTGCTAGGAGACAGGGTGAGCAGTTCTTC
clone size: few; D gene: .; V gene: TRBV5-6; J gene: TRBJ2-7; CDR3 length: 14; CDR3 protein: CASSPGPGTAEQYF; CDR3 DNA: TGTGCCAGCAGCCCCGGGCCAGGGACGGCCGAGCAGTACTTC
clone size: .; D gene: .; V gene: TRBV11-3; J gene: TRBJ2-3; CDR3 length: 14; CDR3 protein: CASNDRGRADTQYF; CDR3 DNA: TGTGCCAGCAACGATCGAGGCAGGGCAGATACGCAGTATTTT
clone size: .; D gene: .; V gene: TRBV4-1; J gene: TRBJ1-6; CDR3 length: 18; CDR3 protein: CASSQEWQETVVGSPLHF; CDR3 DNA: TGCGCCAGCAGCCAAGAGTGGCAGGAAACGGTGGTGGGTTCACCCCTCCACTTT
clone size: .; D gene: TRBD1; V gene: TRBV6-5; J gene: TRBJ1-2; CDR3 length: 14; CDR3 protein: CASSNTGEGYGYTF; CDR3 DNA: TGTGCCAGCAGCAATACAGGGGAAGGTTATGGCTACACCTTC
clone size: .; D gene: .; V gene: TRBV7-8; J gene: TRBJ2-1; CDR3 length: 13; CDR3 protein: CASSSTEDNEQFF; CDR3 DNA: TGTGCCAGCAGCTCCACTGAAGACAATGAGCAGTTCTTC
clone size: .; D gene: .; V gene: TRBV7-3; J gene: TRBJ2-6; CDR3 length: 18; CDR3 protein: CASSPTVGRLSGANVLTF; CDR3 DNA: TGTGCCAGCAGCCCTACGGTAGGGAGACTCTCCGGGGCCAACGTCCTGACTTTC
clone size: .; D gene: .; V gene: TRBV5-1; J gene: TRBJ2-1; CDR3 length: 15; CDR3 protein: CASSLAGRGYNEQFF; CDR3 DNA: TGCGCCAGCAGCTTGGCCGGCAGGGGATACAATGAGCAGTTCTTC
clone size: .; D gene: TRBD1; V gene: TRBV19; J gene: TRBJ2-7; CDR3 length: 14; CDR3 protein: CASKRQGARYEQYF; CDR3 DNA: TGTGCCAGTAAGCGACAGGGGGCACGGTACGAGCAGTACTTC
clone size: .; D gene: .; V gene: TRBV25-1; J gene: TRBJ1-1; CDR3 length: 13; CDR3 protein: CASSRDIGTEAFF; CDR3 DNA: TGTGCCAGCAGCCGGGACATCGGGACTGAAGCTTTCTTT
clone size: .; D gene: .; V gene: TRBV6-5; J gene: TRBJ2-3; CDR3 length: 15; CDR3 protein: CASSYTQGWTDTQYF; CDR3 DNA: TGTGCCAGCAGTTACACACAGGGCTGGACAGATACGCAGTATTTT
clone size: .; D gene: .; V gene: TRBV6-1; J gene: TRBJ1-1; CDR3 length: 15; CDR3 protein: CASSEVRSSNTEAFF; CDR3 DNA: TGTGCCAGCAGTGAAGTTAGGTCTTCGAACACTGAAGCTTTCTTT